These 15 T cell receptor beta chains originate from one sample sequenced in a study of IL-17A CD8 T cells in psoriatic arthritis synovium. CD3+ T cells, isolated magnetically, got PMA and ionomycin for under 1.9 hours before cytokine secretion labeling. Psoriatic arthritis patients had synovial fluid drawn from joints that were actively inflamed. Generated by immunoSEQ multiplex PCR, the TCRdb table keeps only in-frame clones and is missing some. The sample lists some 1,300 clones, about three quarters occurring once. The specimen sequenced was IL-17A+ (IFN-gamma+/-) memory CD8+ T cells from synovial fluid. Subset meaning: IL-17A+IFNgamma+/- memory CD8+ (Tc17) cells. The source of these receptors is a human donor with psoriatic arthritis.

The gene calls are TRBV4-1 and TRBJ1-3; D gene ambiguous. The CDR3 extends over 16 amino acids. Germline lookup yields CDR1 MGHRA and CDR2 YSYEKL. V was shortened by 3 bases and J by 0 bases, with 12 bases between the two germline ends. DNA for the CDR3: TGCGCCAGCAGCCACCCGACCGCTTTCTCTGGAAACACCATATATTTT. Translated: CASSHPTAFSGNTIYF.

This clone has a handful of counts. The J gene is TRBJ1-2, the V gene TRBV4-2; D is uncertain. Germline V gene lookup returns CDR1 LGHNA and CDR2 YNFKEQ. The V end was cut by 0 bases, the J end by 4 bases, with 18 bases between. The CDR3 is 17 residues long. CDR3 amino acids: CASSQDSVGASFYGYTF. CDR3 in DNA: TGTGCCAGCAGCCAAGATTCCGTCGGAGCTTCCTTCTATGGCTACACCTTC.

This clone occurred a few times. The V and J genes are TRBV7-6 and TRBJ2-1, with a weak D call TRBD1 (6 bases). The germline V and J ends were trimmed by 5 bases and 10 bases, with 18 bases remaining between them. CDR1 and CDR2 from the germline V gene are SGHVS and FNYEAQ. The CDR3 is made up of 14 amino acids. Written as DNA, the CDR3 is TGTGCCAGCAGCGAGGACAGTAACCCCATCGAGCAGTTCTTC. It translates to CASSEDSNPIEQFF.

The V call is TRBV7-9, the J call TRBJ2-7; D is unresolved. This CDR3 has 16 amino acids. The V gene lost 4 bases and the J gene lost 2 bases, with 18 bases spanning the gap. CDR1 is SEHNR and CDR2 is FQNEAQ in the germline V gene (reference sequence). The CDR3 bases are TGTGCCAGCAGCTCCCAAAACGGCCCTCACCCCTACGAGCAGTACTTC. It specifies CASSSQNGPHPYEQYF. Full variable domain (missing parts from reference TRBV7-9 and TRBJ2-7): DTGVSQNPRHKITKRGQNVTFRCDPISEHNRLYWYRQTLGQGPEFLTYFQNEAQLEKSRLLSDRFSAERPKGSFSTLEIQRTEQGDSAMYLCASSSQNGPHPYEQYFGPGTRLTVT.

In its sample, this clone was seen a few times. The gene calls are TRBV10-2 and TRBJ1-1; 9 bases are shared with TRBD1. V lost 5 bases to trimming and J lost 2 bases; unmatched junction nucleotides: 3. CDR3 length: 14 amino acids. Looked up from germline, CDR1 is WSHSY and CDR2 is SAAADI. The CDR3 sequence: CASSSGQGNTEAFF. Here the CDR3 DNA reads TGCGCCAGCAGTTCGGGACAGGGAAACACTGAAGCTTTCTTT.

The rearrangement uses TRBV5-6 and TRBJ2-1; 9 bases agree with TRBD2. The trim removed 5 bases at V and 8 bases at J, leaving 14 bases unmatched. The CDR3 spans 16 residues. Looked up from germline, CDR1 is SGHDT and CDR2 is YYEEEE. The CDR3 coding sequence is TGTGCCAGCAGAGCCGGGACTAGCTACGGAAATTATGAGCAGTTCTTC. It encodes CASRAGTSYGNYEQFF. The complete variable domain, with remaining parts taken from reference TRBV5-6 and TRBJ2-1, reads DAGVTQSPTHLIKTRGQQVTLRCSPKSGHDTVSWYQQALGQGPQFIFQYYEEEERQRGNFPDRFSGHQFPNYSSELNVNALLLGDSALYLCASRAGTSYGNYEQFFGPGTRLTVL.

In nucleotides, the CDR3 is TGTGCCAGCGATGGGGGCTATGGCTACACCTTC. Translation gives CASDGGYGYTF. The chain has TRBV6-5 and TRBJ1-2, with D tentatively TRBD1 (5 bases). The length of the CDR3 is 11 residues. Per the germline V gene, CDR1 is MNHEY and CDR2 is SVGAGI. V was cut by 8 bases and J by 4 bases, with 8 bases left in between.

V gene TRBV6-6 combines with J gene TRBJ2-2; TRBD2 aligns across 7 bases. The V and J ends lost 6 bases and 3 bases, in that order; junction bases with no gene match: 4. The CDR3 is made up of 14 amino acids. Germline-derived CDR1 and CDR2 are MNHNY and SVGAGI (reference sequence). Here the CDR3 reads CASSPSGDTGELFF. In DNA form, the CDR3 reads TGTGCCAGCAGCCCTAGCGGAGACACCGGGGAGCTGTTTTTT.

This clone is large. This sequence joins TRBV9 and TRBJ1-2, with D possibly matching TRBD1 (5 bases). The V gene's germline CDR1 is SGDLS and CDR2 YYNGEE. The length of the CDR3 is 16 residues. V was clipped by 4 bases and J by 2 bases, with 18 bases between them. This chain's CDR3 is CASSPPGVGVNYGYTF. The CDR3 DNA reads TGTGCCAGCAGCCCCCCGGGGGTCGGGGTGAACTATGGCTACACCTTC.

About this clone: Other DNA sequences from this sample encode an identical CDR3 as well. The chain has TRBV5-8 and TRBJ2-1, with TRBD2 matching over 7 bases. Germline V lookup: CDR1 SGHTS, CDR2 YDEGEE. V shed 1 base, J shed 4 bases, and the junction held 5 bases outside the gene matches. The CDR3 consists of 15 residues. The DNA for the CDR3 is TGTGCCAGCAGCTTGATGGCTAGCGGTTACAATGAGCAGTTCTTC. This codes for CASSLMASGYNEQFF.

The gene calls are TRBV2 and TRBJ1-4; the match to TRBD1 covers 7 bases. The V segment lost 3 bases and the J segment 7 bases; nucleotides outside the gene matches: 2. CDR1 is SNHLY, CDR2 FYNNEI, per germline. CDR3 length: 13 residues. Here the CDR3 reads CASSEGQLEKLFF. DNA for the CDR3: TGTGCCAGCAGTGAGGGACAGCTTGAAAAACTGTTTTTT. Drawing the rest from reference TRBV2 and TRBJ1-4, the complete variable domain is EPEVTQTPSHQVTQMGQEVILRCVPISNHLYFYWYRQILGQKVEFLVSFYNNEISEKSEIFDDQFSVERPDGSNFTLKIRSTKLEDSAMYFCASSEGQLEKLFFGSGTQLSVL.

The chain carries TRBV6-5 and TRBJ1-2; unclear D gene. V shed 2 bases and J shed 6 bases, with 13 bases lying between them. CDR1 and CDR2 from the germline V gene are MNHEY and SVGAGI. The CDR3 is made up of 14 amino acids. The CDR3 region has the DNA TGTGCCAGCAGTTACGGTACAGTTCGGGATGGCTACACCTTC. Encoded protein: CASSYGTVRDGYTF.

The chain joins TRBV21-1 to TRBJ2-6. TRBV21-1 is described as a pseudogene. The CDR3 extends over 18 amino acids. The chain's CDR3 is CARAPYSGHHSGANVLTF. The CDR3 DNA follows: TGTGCCAGAGCGCCCTATTCGGGGCACCACTCTGGGGCCAACGTCCTGACTTTC.

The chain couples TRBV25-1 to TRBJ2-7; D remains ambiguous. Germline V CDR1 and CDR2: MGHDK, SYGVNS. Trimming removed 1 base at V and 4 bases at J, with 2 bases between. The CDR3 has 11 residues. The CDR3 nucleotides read TGTGCCAGCAGTGAATCATACGAGCAGTACTTC. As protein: CASSESYEQYF.

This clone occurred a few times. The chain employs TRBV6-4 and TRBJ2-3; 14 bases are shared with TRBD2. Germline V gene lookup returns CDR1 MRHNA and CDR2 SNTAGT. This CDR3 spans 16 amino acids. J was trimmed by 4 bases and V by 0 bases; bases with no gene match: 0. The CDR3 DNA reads TGTGCCAGCAGTGACTCGACTAGCGGGGGGGCAGATACGCAGTATTTT. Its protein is CASSDSTSGGADTQYF.